One T cell receptor beta chain is described in this entry. This table comes from immunoSEQ multiplex PCR, and its TCRdb copy is limited to in-frame clones, with some not included. Of about 56,000 clones in the sample, around 80% were seen once. This record belongs to a study of Tregs in tolerant kidney transplant recipients. Germline V gene lookup returns CDR1 MGHRA and CDR2 YSYEKL. V was pared by 2 bases and J by 9 bases, with 8 bases of the junction left unmatched. The CDR3 is 15 residues long. Source material: CD4+ T cells from blood. V gene TRBV4-1 combines with J gene TRBJ2-4, with TRBD2 matching 9 bases. The receptor was derived from a human donor in good health. CDR3 in DNA: TGCGCCAGCAGCCAAACGGGACTAGCCAAGGGCATTCAGTACTTC. It yields the protein CASSQTGLAKGIQYF.